These 26 T cell receptor beta chains share one sample of origin, sequenced in a study of blood T cell repertoires in COVID-19. Measured with immunoSEQ multiplex PCR; TCRdb has only the in-frame clones, and not every one. This sample has 140,000 to 150,000 clones; roughly 80% occur once, and the top ten carry 8% to 9%. Sequenced: peripheral blood. The receptors stem from a human donor with acute or convalescent COVID-19. The donor label of this sample is uncertain.

The V and J genes are TRBV18 and TRBJ2-3; 11 nucleotides align to TRBD1. The germline V gene encodes CDR1 KGHSH and CDR2 LQKENI. The CDR3 spans 16 residues. J gave up 3 bases and V 1 base, and 3 bases lay outside the gene matches. CDR3 amino acids: CASSPLGTGGTDTQYF. In DNA form, the CDR3 reads TGTGCCAGCTCACCACTCGGGACAGGGGGAACAGATACGCAGTATTTT.

This rearrangement joins TRBV19 to TRBJ1-6; TRBD1 is a possible D gene (5 bases). Germline V gives CDR1 LNHDA, CDR2 SQIVND (reference sequence). There are 16 residues in the CDR3. With 4 bases removed from V and 2 bases from J, the gap between germline ends came to 12 bases. CDR3 DNA sequence: TGTGCCAGTAGTACCCGGGACTCGGCCTATAATTCACCCCTCCACTTT. It codes for CASSTRDSAYNSPLHF.

V is TRBV7-8 and J is TRBJ2-2; 9 bases align to TRBD1. This CDR3 region has 15 residues. V dropped 4 bases and J dropped 2; count of bases not matched to a gene: 2. Per germline, CDR1 SGHVS and CDR2 FQNEAQ. CDR3 nucleotide sequence: TGTGCCAGCAGCTCGACAGGGGGAAACACCGGGGAGCTGTTTTTT. It encodes CASSSTGGNTGELFF.

The J gene is TRBJ1-2, the V gene TRBV13, with D unresolved. V was clipped by 2 bases and J by 4 bases, with 8 bases between them. Per germline, CDR1 PRHDT and CDR2 FYEKMQ (reference sequence). The length of the CDR3 is 13 residues. CDR3 loop: CASSLQARYGYTF. CDR3 in DNA: TGTGCCAGCAGCTTACAGGCCCGCTATGGCTACACCTTC. Looking up the rest from reference TRBV13 and TRBJ1-2 gives the full variable domain: AAGVIQSPRHLIKEKRETATLKCYPIPRHDTVYWYQQGPGQDPQFLISFYEKMQSDKGSIPDRFSAQQFSDYHSELNMSSLELGDSALYFCASSLQARYGYTFGSGTRLTVV.

This clone was observed once. V and J are TRBV7-2 and TRBJ1-4; 9 bases map to TRBD1. Looked up from germline, CDR1 is SGHTA and CDR2 is FQGNSA. This CDR3 is 15 amino acids long. V lost 4 bases and J lost 8; bases outside the gene matches: 8. CDR3 in amino acids: CASSSTGGIREKLFF. In DNA form, the CDR3 reads TGTGCCAGCAGCTCTACAGGGGGCATTCGGGAAAAACTGTTTTTT.

The CDR3 protein is CASSMAGRNEQYF. The CDR3 coding sequence is TGTGCCAGTAGTATGGCAGGGCGAAACGAGCAGTACTTC. The V call is TRBV19, the J call TRBJ2-7; possible D gene TRBD1, 5 bases. Germline assignment: CDR1 LNHDA and CDR2 SQIVND (reference sequence). CDR3 length equals 13 residues. Trimming cost V 3 bases and J 5 bases, with 11 bases left between them.

The J gene is TRBJ1-3, the V gene TRBV6-1; D call uncertain. The length of the CDR3 is 16 residues. Germline CDR1 MNHNS, CDR2 SASEGT. Between the trimmed V and J ends, which lost 0 bases and 0 bases, there was a span of 9 bases. CDR3 amino acids: CASSEARARSGNTIYF. DNA for the CDR3: TGTGCCAGCAGTGAAGCGAGGGCGCGCTCTGGAAACACCATATATTTT.

This clone has only a few counts. J is TRBJ2-1 and V is TRBV10-3; perhaps TRBD1 as D (5 bases). This CDR3 has 11 residues. The V end lost 6 bases, the J end lost 10 bases, and 10 bases lay between the germline ends. Germline lookup yields CDR1 ENHRY and CDR2 SYGVKD. Here the CDR3 DNA reads TGTGCCATCAGCCTTGACAGCGAGCAGTTCTTC. The encoded protein is CAISLDSEQFF.

This clone was recorded once. This chain joins TRBV7-9 and TRBJ2-1; D is unclear. The CDR3 contains 15 residues. Per germline, CDR1 SEHNR and CDR2 FQNEAQ (reference sequence). V lost 6 bases to trimming and J lost 7 bases, with 19 bases between them. Here the CDR3 DNA reads TGTGCCAGCAGGGAAAGACTCGGTTTTCAGAATGAGCAGTTCTTC. As protein: CASRERLGFQNEQFF.

The rearrangement joins TRBV19 to TRBJ1-5, with 8 bases lining up with TRBD1. The CDR3 covers 14 residues. From germline, CDR1 is LNHDA and CDR2 SQIVND (reference sequence). With V trimmed by 5 bases and J by 4 bases, 4 bases remained unmatched. In DNA form, the CDR3 reads TGTGCCAGTAGTTTACAGGGGGGAAATCAGCCCCAGCATTTT. Encoded protein: CASSLQGGNQPQHF. Together with reference TRBV19 and TRBJ1-5, the CDR3 gives the full variable domain: DGGITQSPKYLFRKEGQNVTLSCEQNLNHDAMYWYRQDPGQGLRLIYYSQIVNDFQKGDIAEGYSVSREKKESFPLTVTSAQKNPTAFYLCASSLQGGNQPQHFGDGTRLSIL.

The chain couples TRBV7-8 to TRBJ2-3; tentatively, D is TRBD2 (5 bases). Trimming took 1 base from V and 6 from J, leaving 14 bases between them. Germline lookup yields CDR1 SGHVS and CDR2 FQNEAQ. The CDR3 spans 15 residues. Written as DNA, the CDR3 is TGTGCCAGCAGCTTAGATGCGGGCCCGCCTGATACGCAGTATTTT. Encoded protein: CASSLDAGPPDTQYF.

This sequence joins TRBV3-1 (or the pseudogene TRBV3-2) and TRBJ2-1; 9 nucleotides agree with TRBD1. The V segment lost 2 bases and the J segment 5 bases; nucleotides outside the gene matches: 4. CDR3 length: 15 amino acids. Germline CDR1 and CDR2: LGHDT and YNNKEL (reference sequence). The CDR3 DNA follows: TGTGCCAGCAGCCAACCGGGACAGGGAAACAATGAGCAGTTCTTC. Translation gives CASSQPGQGNNEQFF.

The J gene is TRBJ2-7, the V gene TRBV25-1; the D gene is possibly TRBD1 (6 bases). Germline V CDR1 and CDR2: MGHDK, SYGVNS. CDR3 size: 15 residues. The V gene lost 5 bases and the J gene lost 0 bases, with 14 bases spanning the gap. In nucleotides, the CDR3 is TGTGCCAGCAGTCAGAGAGACAGGATCTCCTACGAGCAGTACTTC. Amino acid sequence: CASSQRDRISYEQYF.

The chain couples TRBV4-1 to TRBJ1-2; D gene unclear. CDR1 is MGHRA and CDR2 is YSYEKL in the germline V gene. This CDR3 contains 16 residues. The V end lost 4 bases, the J end lost 3 bases, and 18 bases lay between the germline ends. The CDR3 DNA follows: TGCGCCAGCAGCCCCCGCGAAACGAAAATCGACTATGGCTACACCTTC. Translated, it gives CASSPRETKIDYGYTF.

V usage is TRBV11-1 and J usage is TRBJ2-6; the match to TRBD1 covers 8 bases. With V trimmed by 3 bases and J by 5 bases, 3 bases remained unmatched. The germline V gene encodes CDR1 SGHAT and CDR2 FQDESV (reference sequence). The length of the CDR3 is 15 residues. The CDR3 sequence is CASSFRQGRANVLTF. In DNA form, the CDR3 reads TGTGCCAGCAGCTTCCGACAGGGGAGGGCCAACGTCCTGACTTTC.

This sequence joins TRBV11-2 and TRBJ2-7, with a possible D match to TRBD2 (7 bases). Germline V lookup: CDR1 SGHAT, CDR2 FQNNGV. V was pared by 5 bases and J by 4 bases, with 21 bases between. This CDR3 spans 16 amino acids. CDR3 amino acids: CASSLLGGRGGYEQYF. In DNA form, the CDR3 reads TGTGCCAGCAGCCTCTTGGGGGGCAGGGGAGGGTACGAGCAGTACTTC.

This clone was seen a handful of times. The CDR3 loop reads CASSPARISPLHF. DNA for the CDR3: TGTGCCAGCAGCCCGGCGAGGATTTCACCCCTCCACTTT. This sequence joins TRBV14 and TRBJ1-6; D remains unclear. This CDR3 is 13 amino acids long. The germline V gene encodes CDR1 SGHDN and CDR2 FVKESK. The ends were cut back, 4 bases at V and 9 bases at J, with 10 bases in the middle.

The chain links TRBV19 to TRBJ1-1, with D perhaps matching TRBD1 (5 bases). Germline V CDR1 and CDR2: LNHDA, SQIVND (reference sequence). The CDR3 is 12 amino acids. V was pared by 3 bases and J by 7 bases, with 9 bases between. CDR3 sequence reads: CASSMGRGEAFF. The CDR3 DNA reads TGTGCCAGTAGTATGGGGAGGGGTGAAGCTTTCTTT. Looking up the rest from reference TRBV19 and TRBJ1-1 gives the full variable domain: DGGITQSPKYLFRKEGQNVTLSCEQNLNHDAMYWYRQDPGQGLRLIYYSQIVNDFQKGDIAEGYSVSREKKESFPLTVTSAQKNPTAFYLCASSMGRGEAFFGQGTRLTVV.

The chain combines TRBV5-4 with TRBJ2-1; 7 bases are shared with TRBD2. The CDR3 has 16 residues. CDR1 is SGHNT, CDR2 YYREEE, per germline (reference sequence). The J segment lost 7 bases and the V segment lost 4 bases, leaving 14 bases of the junction unmatched. CDR3 region: CASSPRRGMDRNEQFF. The CDR3 coding sequence is TGTGCCAGCAGCCCCCGGCGGGGGATGGATCGGAATGAGCAGTTCTTC.

This chain joins TRBV2 and TRBJ2-5; D is unresolved. V lost 1 base and J lost 5, with 11 bases in between. CDR1 and CDR2 (germline): SNHLY, FYNNEI. CDR3 length: 14 residues. Here the CDR3 DNA reads TGTGCCAGCAGTGAAGGAACCCAGGTGGAGACCCAGTACTTC. The encoded protein is CASSEGTQVETQYF.

The V call is TRBV16, the J call TRBJ1-2; D is unclear. With 4 bases removed from V and 8 bases from J, the gap between germline ends came to 8 bases. From germline, CDR1 is KGHSY and CDR2 FQNENV. The CDR3 has 11 amino acids. Here the CDR3 DNA reads TGTGCCAGCAGCCTAATGGGCGGCTACACCTTC. Protein product: CASSLMGGYTF.

There are a few counts of this clone. The V and J genes are TRBV18 and TRBJ1-5; unclear D gene. Looked up from germline, CDR1 is KGHSH and CDR2 is LQKENI. The V end was cut by 4 bases, the J end by 1 base, with 5 bases between. The CDR3 runs to 13 residues. The CDR3 coding sequence is TGTGCCAGCTCACTAGCCAGCAATCAGCCCCAGCATTTT. It specifies CASSLASNQPQHF. The full variable domain, in which reference TRBV18 and TRBJ1-5 provide the parts outside the CDR3, is NAGVMQNPRHLVRRRGQEARLRCSPMKGHSHVYWYRQLPEEGLKFMVYLQKENIIDESGMPKERFSAEFPKEGPSILRIQQVVRGDSAAYFCASSLASNQPQHFGDGTRLSIL.

CDR3 protein: CATSGANTGELFF. For the CDR3, the DNA is TGTGCCACCAGCGGGGCGAACACCGGGGAGCTGTTTTTT. The V and J genes are TRBV24-1 and TRBJ2-2; TRBD2 is a possible D gene (5 bases). Trimming cost V 7 bases and J 0 bases, with 5 bases left between them. The CDR3 is 13 residues long. Per germline, CDR1 KGHDR and CDR2 SFDVKD.

The J gene is TRBJ2-4, the V gene TRBV9, with 8 bases that match TRBD2. V shed 4 bases and J 9 bases; nucleotides not matched to a gene: 15. The germline gives CDR1 SGDLS, CDR2 YYNGEE. This CDR3 comprises 16 residues. The CDR3 DNA is TGTGCCAGCAGCCCTGACCAAGCGGGGGAAGAGGGCATTCAGTACTTC. Its translation is CASSPDQAGEEGIQYF.

The chain links TRBV19 to TRBJ2-7; D possibly corresponds to TRBD2 (6 bases). CDR3 size: 15 residues. CDR1 and CDR2 (germline): LNHDA, SQIVND (reference sequence). The V gene lost 2 bases and the J gene lost 3 bases, with 14 bases spanning the gap. This CDR3 reads CASSITGEGYYEQYF. For the CDR3, the DNA is TGTGCCAGTAGTATAACGGGAGAGGGGTACTACGAGCAGTACTTC. The full variable domain, rest sourced from reference TRBV19 and TRBJ2-7, is DGGITQSPKYLFRKEGQNVTLSCEQNLNHDAMYWYRQDPGQGLRLIYYSQIVNDFQKGDIAEGYSVSREKKESFPLTVTSAQKNPTAFYLCASSITGEGYYEQYFGPGTRLTVT.

J is TRBJ2-1 and V is TRBV5-1, with D perhaps TRBD2 (6 bases). The germline gives CDR1 SGHRS, CDR2 YFSETQ. This CDR3 region has 16 residues. Trimming pared 6 bases from V and 3 bases from J, leaving 19 bases between. CDR3 residues: CASNPPGDSFYNEQFF. CDR3 nucleotide sequence: TGCGCCAGCAATCCCCCGGGGGACTCTTTCTACAATGAGCAGTTCTTC.